This TCR beta chain was sequenced during a study of regulatory T cells in long-lasting Graves disease. Study-level points and caveats: Persistent Graves' disease cases displayed lower TCR diversity than newly diagnosed ones. The study found persistent patients shared more public clonotypes (roughly 3,000) than new patients (around 1,000). Favored gene segments in persistent disease were TRBV28, TRBJ1-2 and TRBJ2-5.

The time point denotes: persistent/refractory GD, antithyroid drugs over 5 years with positive TRAb. Following extraction of RNA from PBMCs, that RNA was used to make the TCR library. A peripheral blood sample, roughly 8.7 milliliters in volume, was drawn into EDTA tubes. This clonotype was picked up many times. The antigen is not known. Germline assignment: CDR1 MNHEY and CDR2 SMNVEV (reference sequence). CDR3 length: 13 residues. The V and J ends lost 8 bases and 4 bases respectively, with 11 bases between them. Library construction for TCR beta used iRepertoire HTBI primers and Arm-PCR of CDR3 regions. TCRdb itself ran the multiplex PCR reads through MiXCR, one entry per CDR3 protein. The sample shows some 280,000 distinct CDR3 sequences, 22% of them seen only once.

The clonotype was recovered from a female donor with Graves disease. The sequencing here drew on peripheral blood mononuclear cells (PBMCs), taken when the disease was refractory, from a patient treated with antithyroid drugs. The rearrangement uses TRBV27 and TRBJ1-4; D not certain. The CDR3 sequence is CASGGSINEKLFF. The CDR3 coding sequence is TGTGCCAGCGGCGGCAGCATTAATGAAAAACTGTTTTTT. Full variable domain (outside the CDR3, taken from reference TRBV27 and TRBJ1-4): EAQVTQNPRYLITVTGKKLTVTCSQNMNHEYMSWYRQDPGLGLRQIYYSMNVEVTDKGDVPEGYKVSRKEKRNFPLILESPSPNQTSLYFCASGGSINEKLFFGSGTQLSVL.